The 7 T cell receptor beta chains given below trace back to one sample, sequenced in a study of blood T cell repertoires in COVID-19. Assay: immunoSEQ multiplex PCR; the TCRdb copy retains only in-frame clones and omits some. The sample carries 300,000 to 450,000 clones, 80% to 90% recorded once. The specimen was PBMCs or T cells enriched from blood (not recorded which). The receptor set was obtained from a man in his late teens or twenties who had recovered from COVID-19.

The V gene is TRBV25-1, the J gene TRBJ2-3, with 9 bases matching TRBD1. The CDR3 spans 14 residues. Germline V gene lookup returns CDR1 MGHDK and CDR2 SYGVNS. J was trimmed by 4 bases and V by 5 bases; bases with no gene match: 4. The CDR3 DNA is TGTGCCAGCAGTCCGGGACAGGGACCAGATACGCAGTATTTT. The encoded protein is CASSPGQGPDTQYF.

The CDR3 region has the DNA TGTGCCAGCAGTTTAGTCGGGGGGACCTACAATGAGCAGTTCTTC. It translates to CASSLVGGTYNEQFF. The chain couples TRBV27 to TRBJ2-1, with 7 bases aligning to TRBD2. CDR1 and CDR2 from the germline V gene are MNHEY and SMNVEV (reference sequence). The length of the CDR3 is 15 residues. V lost 2 bases, J lost 2 bases, and 3 bases stayed unmatched.

The chain recombines TRBV27 with TRBJ2-7; D is possibly TRBD1 (6 bases). There are 14 residues in the CDR3. V lost 8 bases and J lost 6, with 20 bases in between. Germline CDR1 reads MNHEY; CDR2 reads SMNVEV (reference sequence). The CDR3 sequence is CASRWTRGVGEQYF. The CDR3 coding sequence is TGTGCCAGCCGCTGGACCAGGGGAGTAGGCGAGCAGTACTTC.

The V gene is TRBV29-1, the J gene TRBJ2-3; the D gene is possibly TRBD2 (5 bases). V was shortened by 7 bases and J by 2 bases, with 13 bases between the two germline ends. CDR3 length: 13 amino acids. CDR1 is SQVTM and CDR2 is ANQGSEA in the germline V gene. The CDR3 DNA is TGCAGCGCCAGTGAGGGAACCACAGATACGCAGTATTTT. Residues: CSASEGTTDTQYF.

V gene TRBV5-1 combines with J gene TRBJ2-7; TRBD2 matches 12 bases. V shed 6 bases and J 2 bases; nucleotides not matched to a gene: 6. Germline assignment: CDR1 SGHRS and CDR2 YFSETQ. This CDR3 comprises 15 residues. The CDR3: CASKQGLAGTYEQYF. The CDR3 nucleotides read TGCGCCAGCAAACAGGGACTAGCGGGTACCTACGAGCAGTACTTC.

This rearrangement joins TRBV28 to TRBJ2-1; perhaps TRBD1 as D (5 bases). This CDR3 contains 12 residues. V was shortened by 5 bases and J by 10 bases, with 12 bases between the two germline ends. Germline V gene lookup returns CDR1 MDHEN and CDR2 SYDVKM. CDR3 DNA sequence: TGTGCCAGCAGTACCCAGGGTTTAGAGCAGTTCTTC. Its protein product is CASSTQGLEQFF. Combining the CDR3 with reference TRBV28 and TRBJ2-1 gives the whole variable domain DVKVTQSSRYLVKRTGEKVFLECVQDMDHENMFWYRQDPGLGLRLIYFSYDVKMKEKGDIPEGYSVSREKKERFSLILESASTNQTSMYLCASSTQGLEQFFGPGTRLTVL.

This chain connects TRBV12-3 or TRBV12-4 to TRBJ2-3; D unresolved. Trimming left V 5 bases short and J 12 bases short, with 15 bases between. The CDR3 extends over 12 amino acids. The CDR3 DNA sequence: TGTGCCAGCAGTCCCGACTCGGTCCTCCAGTATTTT. Amino acids: CASSPDSVLQYF.